This T cell receptor beta chain was documented in a study of T-cell memory formation after mild COVID-19. Notes on the study in general: Contracting clones, day 15 to 85, had balanced CD4/CD8, and later expanders favored CD4+. Contracting CD4+ clones were located mainly in CM and EM, and CD8+ clones in EMRA.

5'RACE primed at constant segments yielded TCR alpha and TCR beta cDNA libraries bearing sample barcodes and UMIs. One entry per CDR3 protein results from TCRdb running MiXCR on the 5' RACE reads. The sample has 190,000 or so distinct CDR3 sequences, under 30% seen once. Notes on this clonotype: What it binds is unknown.

V was trimmed by 3 bases and J by 2 bases, leaving 1 base between them. This CDR3 comprises 11 residues. Germline V CDR1 and CDR2: KGHDR, SFDVKD. This receptor was identified in an adult woman who had mild COVID-19 (a few samples of this study predate the infection). Cell type and time point are not known. This chain joins TRBV24-1 and TRBJ2-7; D unresolved. The specimen sequenced was PBMCs or a T cell subset sorted from them (not recorded which). This chain's CDR3 is CATSDTYEQYF. The CDR3 region has the DNA TGTGCCACCAGTGATACCTACGAGCAGTACTTC.